A single sample gave rise to the 20 T cell receptor beta chains below, sequenced in a study of beta chain features in type 1 diabetes (dated by TCRdb to the late 2010s). Study-wide conclusions, independent of this receptor: Type 1 diabetes patients showed a moderate but significant shortening of TCRB CDR3 length in all four CD4+ subsets.

Antigen specificity for these receptors is unknown. The library was generated by the immunoSEQ multiplex PCR assay. The High Capacity cDNA Reverse Transcription Kit was used to reverse transcribe all of the isolated RNA, meaning that expressed TCRB transcripts were what got sequenced. What TCRdb holds here is the immuneACCESS table cut down to in-frame rearrangements. Part of the clones is not present; checked against another copy, under half of the missing clones reflect an unresolved V gene, and the others are unexplained. This sample gives more than 250,000 clones in total; 15% of them show up just once. The ten largest account for less than 0.02% of the sample. Source material: naive CD4+ T cells from blood. The sample's cell subset or site, from its label and the paper: true naive CD4+ T cells. These TCRs come from a man aged 18 to 29 with type 1 diabetes.

The J gene is TRBJ2-4, the V gene TRBV7-2; 7 bases agree with TRBD1. Unmatched junction bases numbered 7, after V lost 2 bases and J lost 9 bases. There are 14 residues in the CDR3. Germline V gene data show CDR1 as SGHTA and CDR2 as FQGNSA. The CDR3 region has the DNA TGTGCCAGCAGCTTAAACAGGGGTCGGGGCATTCAGTACTTC. Its protein is CASSLNRGRGIQYF.

This clone was counted between two and nine times. The chain employs TRBV18 and TRBJ1-5; 10 bases are a match to TRBD1. CDR3 length: 14 residues. The germline V gene has CDR1 KGHSH and CDR2 LQKENI. The trim removed 5 bases at V and 5 bases at J, leaving 3 bases unmatched. The CDR3 spells CASSAGTGDQPQHF. CDR3 sequence (DNA): TGTGCCAGCTCAGCCGGGACAGGGGATCAGCCCCAGCATTTT.

This clone was seen more than once but under ten times. The chain uses TRBV30 and TRBJ2-2, with D uncertain. Trimming took 0 bases from V and 8 from J, leaving 13 bases between them. CDR3 length: 14 residues. Germline V gene data show CDR1 as GTSNPN and CDR2 as SVGIG (reference sequence). The CDR3: CAWSVRLQAGELFF. Here the CDR3 DNA reads TGTGCCTGGAGTGTAAGACTCCAAGCGGGGGAGCTGTTTTTT.

This clone was detected a few times. The chain combines TRBV5-5 with TRBJ2-4; 12 bases fit TRBD2. The germline V gene has CDR1 SGHKS and CDR2 YYEKEE (reference sequence). The CDR3 runs 16 residues. V dropped 0 bases and J dropped 5; count of bases not matched to a gene: 3. CDR3 protein: CASSLVLAGGQNIQYF. The CDR3 region has the DNA TGTGCCAGCAGCTTGGTACTAGCGGGAGGACAAAACATTCAGTACTTC.

The J gene is TRBJ1-1, the V gene TRBV28, with D maybe TRBD1 (5 bases). Germline V gene data show CDR1 as MDHEN and CDR2 as SYDVKM. V was clipped by 7 bases and J by 4 bases, with 16 bases between them. The CDR3 spans 14 residues. CDR3 sequence: CASTAGYSPTEAFF. CDR3 DNA sequence: TGTGCCAGCACCGCAGGGTATAGTCCCACTGAAGCTTTCTTT. The whole variable domain, filled in from reference TRBV28 and TRBJ1-1, reads DVKVTQSSRYLVKRTGEKVFLECVQDMDHENMFWYRQDPGLGLRLIYFSYDVKMKEKGDIPEGYSVSREKKERFSLILESASTNQTSMYLCASTAGYSPTEAFFGQGTRLTVV.

The chain uses TRBV5-4 and TRBJ2-3; D perhaps matches TRBD2 (6 bases). This CDR3 spans 15 amino acids. The V end lost 1 base, the J end lost 2 bases, and 11 bases lay between the germline ends. The germline V gene encodes CDR1 SGHNT and CDR2 YYREEE (reference sequence). The CDR3 region is CASSLSGVATDTQYF. CDR3 nucleotides: TGTGCCAGCAGCTTGTCGGGAGTCGCCACAGATACGCAGTATTTT.

In its sample, this clone was seen a few times. The gene calls are TRBV9 and TRBJ2-7; TRBD1 matches at 9 bases. J lost 10 bases, V lost 2 bases, and 4 bases had no gene match. This CDR3 spans 12 amino acids. Germline CDR1 reads SGDLS; CDR2 reads YYNGEE. CDR3 DNA sequence: TGTGCCAGCAGCGTGGACAGGGGACCACAGTACTTC. As protein: CASSVDRGPQYF.

This clone was seen only a few times. The V and J genes are TRBV10-3 and TRBJ2-7, with TRBD1 identical over 7 bases. The J segment lost 7 bases and the V segment lost 10 bases, leaving 7 bases of the junction unmatched. The length of the CDR3 is 11 residues. CDR1 is ENHRY, CDR2 SYGVKD, per germline. This CDR3 is CATGQSWEQYF. The CDR3 region has the DNA TGTGCCACGGGACAGAGCTGGGAGCAGTACTTC.

This chain links TRBV27 with TRBJ1-1, with D perhaps TRBD1 (6 bases). In germline, CDR1 is MNHEY, CDR2 SMNVEV (reference sequence). V gave up 6 bases and J gave up 4 bases, with 18 bases separating them. The length of the CDR3 is 15 residues. CDR3 nucleotide sequence: TGTGCCAGCAGACGTGGACAGACCGATCTCACTGAAGCTTTCTTT. Its protein is CASRRGQTDLTEAFF.

This sequence joins TRBV7-2 and TRBJ2-7, with D possibly being TRBD2 (5 bases). Germline V gene lookup returns CDR1 SGHTA and CDR2 FQGNSA. The CDR3 loop spans 15 amino acids. Trimming left V 4 bases short and J 5 bases short, with 18 bases between. The CDR3 DNA reads as TGTGCCAGCAGCTCCGGAGGACCGAGCCTAAACGAGCAGTACTTC. It yields the protein CASSSGGPSLNEQYF.

The rearrangement uses TRBV5-1 and TRBJ2-1; no reliable D call. Between the trimmed V and J ends, which lost 2 bases and 4 bases, there was a span of 13 bases. CDR3 length equals 15 residues. CDR1 SGHRS and CDR2 YFSETQ come from the germline V gene. CDR3 sequence: CASSFSTDPYNEQFF. CDR3 nucleotide sequence: TGCGCCAGCAGCTTCTCAACAGATCCATACAATGAGCAGTTCTTC.

The chain links TRBV6-1 to TRBJ1-1; 7 bases map to TRBD1. The length of the CDR3 is 14 residues. CDR1 is MNHNS and CDR2 is SASEGT in the germline V gene. Trimming at V came to 7 bases and at J to 1 base, leaving 6 bases not matched to a gene. The CDR3 bases are TGTGCCAGCATTCCGGGACAGTGGAACACTGAAGCTTTCTTT. This encodes CASIPGQWNTEAFF.

This clone was observed a few times. This chain links TRBV10-3 with TRBJ2-1; the D gene is possibly TRBD1 (6 bases). CDR1 and CDR2 from the germline V gene are ENHRY and SYGVKD. V gave up 3 bases and J gave up 7 bases, with 16 bases separating them. The CDR3 is 15 amino acids. This CDR3 reads CAISETGRGWNEQFF. The CDR3 DNA sequence: TGTGCCATCAGTGAAACAGGGCGCGGATGGAATGAGCAGTTCTTC.

The CDR3 reads CASSLLPQGGNYGYTF. The CDR3 DNA reads as TGCGCCAGCAGCTTGTTGCCACAGGGTGGGAACTATGGCTACACCTTC. V and J are TRBV5-1 and TRBJ1-2; possible D gene TRBD1, 6 bases. Deletions cut 1 base from V and 2 bases from J, with 15 bases between. The CDR3 has 16 residues. The germline V gene has CDR1 SGHRS and CDR2 YFSETQ. The full variable domain, in which reference TRBV5-1 and TRBJ1-2 provide the parts outside the CDR3, is KAGVTQTPRYLIKTRGQQVTLSCSPISGHRSVSWYQQTPGQGLQFLFEYFSETQRNKGNFPGRFSGRQFSNSRSEMNVSTLELGDSALYLCASSLLPQGGNYGYTFGSGTRLTVV.

The V call is TRBV29-1, the J call TRBJ2-7; D not certain. CDR1 is SQVTM, CDR2 ANQGSEA, per germline. The CDR3 has 8 amino acids. The DNA of the CDR3 is TGCCCCTGGCCCGAGCAGTACTTC. Its translation: CPWPEQYF.

V and J are TRBV29-1 and TRBJ2-3; D is unresolved. Per the germline V gene, CDR1 is SQVTM and CDR2 is ANQGSEA. The length of the CDR3 is 13 residues. The V gene lost 1 base and the J gene lost 6 bases, with 11 bases spanning the gap. CDR3: CSVEGRTTDTQYF. For the CDR3, the DNA is TGCAGCGTTGAAGGGCGAACTACCGATACGCAGTATTTT.

V is TRBV30 and J is TRBJ1-2, with unresolved D. Germline V CDR1 and CDR2: GTSNPN, SVGIG (reference sequence). CDR3 length equals 13 residues. Trimming shortened V by 2 bases and J by 0 bases, and 7 bases separated the two germline ends. The CDR3 protein is CAWSRGSNYGYTF. In nucleotides, the CDR3 is TGTGCCTGGAGTCGCGGTTCTAACTATGGCTACACCTTC. Drawing the rest from reference TRBV30 and TRBJ1-2, the complete variable domain is SQTIHQWPATLVQPVGSPLSLECTVEGTSNPNLYWYRQAAGRGLQLLFYSVGIGQISSEVPQNLSASRPQDRQFILSSKKLLLSDSGFYLCAWSRGSNYGYTFGSGTRLTVV.

This sequence joins TRBV30 and TRBJ2-2; no clear D gene. V lost 4 bases to trimming and J lost 8 bases, with 5 bases between them. The CDR3 covers 10 residues. Looked up from germline, CDR1 is GTSNPN and CDR2 is SVGIG (reference sequence). This chain's CDR3 is CAWKTGELFF. CDR3 nucleotides: TGTGCCTGGAAGACAGGGGAGCTGTTTTTT.

In this sample, this clone turned up a few times. The V call is TRBV19, the J call TRBJ2-1, with D maybe TRBD2 (6 bases). Germline V CDR1 and CDR2: LNHDA, SQIVND (reference sequence). CDR3 length: 15 residues. V gave up 4 bases and J gave up 0 bases, with 10 bases separating them. CDR3 sequence (DNA): TGTGCCAGTAGTAGCGACGGGAGCTCCTACAATGAGCAGTTCTTC. Translated: CASSSDGSSYNEQFF. The complete variable domain, with remaining parts taken from reference TRBV19 and TRBJ2-1, reads DGGITQSPKYLFRKEGQNVTLSCEQNLNHDAMYWYRQDPGQGLRLIYYSQIVNDFQKGDIAEGYSVSREKKESFPLTVTSAQKNPTAFYLCASSSDGSSYNEQFFGPGTRLTVL.

This clone was picked up a small number of times. The genes are TRBV28 and TRBJ1-5; TRBD1 matches 9 bases. Germline-derived CDR1 and CDR2 are MDHEN and SYDVKM. This CDR3 comprises 15 residues. Losses at the gene ends were 6 bases for V and 5 bases for J; bases not matched to a gene: 8. CDR3 nucleotide sequence: TGTGCCAGCAGAAGACCGGGACAGGGATATCAGCCCCAGCATTTT. It translates to CASRRPGQGYQPQHF. Full variable domain (rest looked up from reference TRBV28 and TRBJ1-5): DVKVTQSSRYLVKRTGEKVFLECVQDMDHENMFWYRQDPGLGLRLIYFSYDVKMKEKGDIPEGYSVSREKKERFSLILESASTNQTSMYLCASRRPGQGYQPQHFGDGTRLSIL.